This TCR beta chain was obtained from a study of post-analysis software for immune sequencing data. The study's findings and limits: There were five TRBV segments more frequent in patients than controls, and TRBV5-6, TRBV5-1 and TRBV20-1 were among them.

Presence of unique molecular identifiers characterized the TCR beta cDNA libraries. TCRdb re-analysed the PCR reads in MiXCR, keeping a single row per CDR3 protein. Found here are hundreds of thousands of distinct CDR3 sequences, roughly 27% of them singletons; the top ten hold roughly 0.53%. This CDR3 has 14 residues. CDR1 and CDR2 (germline): DFQATT, SNEGSKA (reference sequence). V shed 3 bases and J shed 2 bases, with 14 bases lying between them. With regard to this clonotype: Its antigen remains unknown.

This TCR came from a girl aged 10 to 17 with multiple sclerosis. The gene calls are TRBV20-1 and TRBJ2-7; possible D gene TRBD2, 5 bases. Sample: blood. CDR3 bases: TGCAGTGCTAGGGCGCAGGACTTTACCTACGAGCAGTACTTC. Its protein product is CSARAQDFTYEQYF.